The source of this T cell receptor beta chain is a study of blood T cell repertoires in COVID-19. Enrollees, roughly 18 to 89 years old, lived in fewer than 25 US areas. Germline-derived CDR1 and CDR2 are SGHTA and FQGNSA. Deletions cut 4 bases from V and 2 bases from J, with 9 bases between. The CDR3 is made up of 14 amino acids. TCRdb's table, derived via immunoSEQ multiplex PCR, lists solely in-frame clones and lacks some. Of about 310,000 clones detected, 80% to 90% appear once; the ten largest clones hold around 8.9%. Sequencing was done on a sample of PBMCs or T cells enriched from blood (not recorded which). The rearrangement links TRBV7-2 to TRBJ2-1; D is uncertain. The sequence came from a woman aged 18-29 years who had recovered from COVID-19. The CDR3, as DNA: TGTGCCAGCAGCTCCAGGTCTGCCTACAATGAGCAGTTCTTC. Encoded protein: CASSSRSAYNEQFF.